What follows is one T cell receptor (beta chain) and its context. This specimen comes from a study of T cell changes during pregnancy in multiple sclerosis. The germline V gene has CDR1 SGHVS and CDR2 FQNEAQ. The CDR3 is 17 residues long. V was clipped by 3 bases and J by 4 bases; unmatched bases: 11. Data came from immunoSEQ multiplex PCR; TCRdb stores just in-frame clones and leaves some out. The sample holds 15,000 to 20,000 clones, 80% to 90% seen once. The sample was CD8+ T cells from peripheral blood mononuclear cells, taken in the second trimester of pregnancy. This sequence originates from a female donor in good health, enrolled as a control in a pregnancy study. The chain employs TRBV7-8 and TRBJ2-1, with 8 bases lining up with TRBD1. This CDR3 is CASSFHEDRAGYNEQFF. The CDR3 DNA follows: TGTGCCAGCAGCTTTCACGAGGACAGGGCAGGGTACAATGAGCAGTTCTTC.